Below, one T cell receptor (beta chain) is given with its context. Its antigen is not identified. This entry is derived from a study of a mutant IDH1 vaccine in newly diagnosed glioma. Turning to the study itself: Treated patients had a mean age of approximately 40 years and a sex split that was around 62% male and roughly 40% female. Therapy received beforehand was radiotherapy, temozolomide, or both, with most patients given both. Study findings and constraints: Overall, about 92% of patients had vaccine-induced immune responses. No link was apparently found between pseudoprogression and changes in top peripheral T cell clonotypes.

V lost 5 bases and J lost 13, with 20 bases in between. CDR3 length: 13 amino acids. The germline V gene has CDR1 SEHNR and CDR2 FQNEAQ (reference sequence). Time point specified: baseline, week 1 (first vaccination visit). The treatment denotes: pre-vaccination baseline after standard-of-care therapy. Generated by immunoSEQ multiplex PCR, the TCRdb table keeps only in-frame clones and is missing some. The repertoire holds about 100,000 clones, with about 80% as singletons. Sample: PBMCs, taken from a glioma patient treated with radiotherapy, temozolomide or both. The source is a man aged 35-49 years with glioma. The rearrangement links TRBV7-9 to TRBJ2-5, with D perhaps matching TRBD1 or TRBD2 (6 bases each). CDR3 DNA: TGTGCCAGCAGCCTCGGGGGCGGGCGGGTCCGGTACTTC. Translating gives CASSLGGGRVRYF.